This is a list of T cell receptor beta chains from one sample in a study of cytomegalovirus exposure and HLA in healthy donors. Sequenced by immunoSEQ multiplex PCR; TCRdb stores in-frame clones only, minus some. The repertoire holds roughly 62,000 clones, with 85% to 95% as singletons. Sequenced input: PBMCs. The receptors here all came from a man aged 18 to 35 in good health and CMV-seronegative. Both conserved end residues are trimmed from each CDR3.

CDR3aa: ASSADRGGEQY; v_gene: TRBV5-6
CDR3aa: ASSLWDTTFREQY; v_gene: TRBV28
CDR3aa: ASSLGGVSNQPQH; v_gene: TRBV28
CDR3aa: ASSQQTYGYT; v_gene: TRBV5-5
CDR3aa: ASVASGSDTQY; v_gene: TRBV14
CDR3aa: ASSLRDRGRDTQY; v_gene: TRBV7-2
CDR3aa: ATPPHSETQY; v_gene: TRBV27
CDR3aa: ASSLQGKETQY; v_gene: TRBV6-1
CDR3aa: ASRKTGVKDNEQF; v_gene: TRBV19
CDR3aa: ASSQLAVDEQF; v_gene: TRBV5-4
CDR3aa: AIKDRAGNTIY; v_gene: TRBV6-1
CDR3aa: ASSPTGAVTGELF; v_gene: TRBV25-1
CDR3aa: ASTEDSNYGYT; v_gene: TRBV2
CDR3aa: ASSSQGQGAYGYT; v_gene: TRBV5-1
CDR3aa: ASSEDSLGGETQY; v_gene: TRBV28
CDR3aa: ASSPQTVYEQY; v_gene: TRBV18
CDR3aa: ASSKQRGTEAF; v_gene: TRBV7-2
CDR3aa: ASSEIGGFSNQPQH; v_gene: TRBV6-1
CDR3aa: ASREGRRGYKDTQY; v_gene: TRBV6-4
CDR3aa: ASISGRDEKLF; v_gene: TRBV6-1
CDR3aa: ASSFQMNTEAF; v_gene: TRBV7-7
CDR3aa: ASSLPGYSEKLF; v_gene: TRBV28
CDR3aa: AWSYSGGPYGYT; v_gene: TRBV30
CDR3aa: ATSRDGGVVYGYT; v_gene: TRBV15
CDR3aa: ASSPGQGGQETQY; v_gene: TRBV5-8
CDR3aa: ASSSGQGYEQF; v_gene: TRBV7-8
CDR3aa: ASSSGANYGYT; v_gene: TRBV5-5
CDR3aa: ASSSQASQETQY; v_gene: TRBV9
CDR3aa: AIRGPLGASSYEQY; v_gene: TRBV10-3
CDR3aa: ASSQGLAGGGTDTQY; v_gene: TRBV4-1
CDR3aa: ASSYGQESYEQY; v_gene: TRBV11-3
CDR3aa: ASSPTSVGVNEQF; v_gene: TRBV7-2
CDR3aa: ASISDRGRQVVEAF; v_gene: TRBV6-6
CDR3aa: ASSLMGGPSSYEQY; v_gene: TRBV7-2
CDR3aa: ASSLVRQGVTNEKLF; v_gene: TRBV5-5
CDR3aa: ASSHGQAGGPDYNEQF; v_gene: TRBV11-3
CDR3aa: ASSQDSVSLGYT; v_gene: TRBV4-2
CDR3aa: ASSVRAGPQETQY; v_gene: TRBV10-2
CDR3aa: ASSEGAGTEAF; v_gene: TRBV6-4
CDR3aa: RPQPGSYT; v_gene: TRBV20-1
CDR3aa: ASSPGLAGVGTDTQY; v_gene: TRBV5-1
CDR3aa: ASSQLAGETQY; v_gene: TRBV4-1
CDR3aa: ASSTASDRNYGYT; v_gene: TRBV4-1
CDR3aa: ASSLSPEQF; v_gene: TRBV7-2
CDR3aa: ASSLGLAGVDTQY; v_gene: TRBV7-3
CDR3aa: ASTLGQGAAYSNQPQH; v_gene: TRBV19
CDR3aa: ASSFQNSNQPQH; v_gene: TRBV28